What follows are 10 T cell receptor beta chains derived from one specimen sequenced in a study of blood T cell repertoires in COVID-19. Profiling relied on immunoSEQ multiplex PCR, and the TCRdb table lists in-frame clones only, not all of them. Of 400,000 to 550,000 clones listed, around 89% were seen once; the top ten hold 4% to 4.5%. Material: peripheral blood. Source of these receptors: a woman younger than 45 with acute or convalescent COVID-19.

The CDR3 loop reads CASSQRDREYEQYF. The CDR3 DNA follows: TGTGCCAGCAGCCAGAGGGACAGAGAATACGAGCAGTACTTC. The rearrangement links TRBV28 to TRBJ2-7, with 7 bases lining up with TRBD1. The CDR3 covers 14 residues. V dropped 6 bases and J dropped 4; count of bases not matched to a gene: 9. Germline V CDR1 and CDR2: MDHEN, SYDVKM.

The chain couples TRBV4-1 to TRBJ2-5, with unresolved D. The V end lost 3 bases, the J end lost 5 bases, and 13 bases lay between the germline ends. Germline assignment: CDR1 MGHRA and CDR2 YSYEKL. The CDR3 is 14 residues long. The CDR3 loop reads CASSQSIVRETQYF. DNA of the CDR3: TGCGCCAGCAGCCAGTCCATCGTCCGGGAGACCCAGTACTTC.

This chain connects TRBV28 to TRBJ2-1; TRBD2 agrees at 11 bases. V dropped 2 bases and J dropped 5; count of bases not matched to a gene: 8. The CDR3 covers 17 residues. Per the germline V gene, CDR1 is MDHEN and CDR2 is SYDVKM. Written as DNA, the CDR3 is TGTGCCAGCAGTTTAACTAGCGGGGGAATGGGGCACAATGAGCAGTTCTTC. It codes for CASSLTSGGMGHNEQFF.

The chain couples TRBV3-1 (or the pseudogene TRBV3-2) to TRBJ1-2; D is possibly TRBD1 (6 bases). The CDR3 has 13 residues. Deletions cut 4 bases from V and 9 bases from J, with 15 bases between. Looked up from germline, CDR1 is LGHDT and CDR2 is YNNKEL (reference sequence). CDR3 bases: TGTGCCAGCAGCCGTTCACAGGGCAATCGCTACACCTTC. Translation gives CASSRSQGNRYTF.

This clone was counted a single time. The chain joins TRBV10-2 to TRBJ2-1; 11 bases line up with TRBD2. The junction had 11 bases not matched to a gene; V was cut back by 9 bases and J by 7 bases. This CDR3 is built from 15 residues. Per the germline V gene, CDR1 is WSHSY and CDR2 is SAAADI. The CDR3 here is CASRDISGGANEQFF. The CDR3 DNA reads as TGCGCCAGTAGAGATATTAGCGGGGGGGCGAATGAGCAGTTCTTC.

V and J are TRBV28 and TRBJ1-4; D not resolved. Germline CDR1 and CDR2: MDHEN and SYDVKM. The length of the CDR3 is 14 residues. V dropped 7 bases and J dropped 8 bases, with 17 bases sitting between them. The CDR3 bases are TGTGCCAGCACCCGGTTTTGGGTGGGCGAAAAACTGTTTTTT. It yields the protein CASTRFWVGEKLFF.

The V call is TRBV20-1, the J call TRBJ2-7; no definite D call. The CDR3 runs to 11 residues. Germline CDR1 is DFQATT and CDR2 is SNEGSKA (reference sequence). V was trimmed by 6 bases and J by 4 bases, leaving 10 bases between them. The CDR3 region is CSAPIGYEQYF. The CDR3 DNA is TGCAGTGCACCAATCGGTTACGAGCAGTACTTC.

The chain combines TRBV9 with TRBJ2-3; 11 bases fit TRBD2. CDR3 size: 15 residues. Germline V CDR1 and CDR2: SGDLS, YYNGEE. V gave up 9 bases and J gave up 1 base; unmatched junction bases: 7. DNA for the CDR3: TGTGCCATCGACCCACTAGCGGGGGGCACAGATACGCAGTATTTT. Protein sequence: CAIDPLAGGTDTQYF.

CDR3 nucleotides: TGTGCCAGCAGTTACTATAGCGGGGGGGCCACCAATGAGCAGTTCTTC. It is translated as CASSYYSGGATNEQFF. The gene calls are TRBV6-2 or TRBV6-3 and TRBJ2-1; 11 bases map to TRBD2. The CDR3 extends over 16 amino acids. Per the germline V gene, CDR1 is MNHEY and CDR2 is SVGEGT. After removal of 1 base from V and 6 bases from J, the junction contained 5 bases not matched to a gene.

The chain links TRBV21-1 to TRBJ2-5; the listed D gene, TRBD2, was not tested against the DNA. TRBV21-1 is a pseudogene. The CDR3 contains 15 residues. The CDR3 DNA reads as TGTGCCAGCAGCATCACTAGCGGGGCAGAAAAGACCCAGTACTTC. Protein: CASSITSGAEKTQYF.